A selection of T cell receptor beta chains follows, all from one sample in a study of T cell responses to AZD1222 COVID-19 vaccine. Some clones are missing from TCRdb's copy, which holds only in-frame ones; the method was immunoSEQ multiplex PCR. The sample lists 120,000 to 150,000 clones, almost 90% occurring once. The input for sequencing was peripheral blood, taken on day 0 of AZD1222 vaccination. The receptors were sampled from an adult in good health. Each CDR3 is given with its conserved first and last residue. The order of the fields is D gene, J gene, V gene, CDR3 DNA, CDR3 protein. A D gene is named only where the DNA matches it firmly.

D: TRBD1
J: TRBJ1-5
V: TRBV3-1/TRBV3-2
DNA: TGTGCCAGCAGCCAAGGGGGACAGGTTAGCAATCAGCCCCAGCATTTT
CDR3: CASSQGGQVSNQPQHF

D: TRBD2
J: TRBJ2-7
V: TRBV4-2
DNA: TGTGCCAGCAGCCAGGGGACTATATACGAGCAGTACTTC
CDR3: CASSQGTIYEQYF

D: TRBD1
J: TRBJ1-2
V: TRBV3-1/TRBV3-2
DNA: TGTGCCAGCAGCCAAGGGACAGGGAAAGGGGTTTATGGCTACACCTTC
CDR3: CASSQGTGKGVYGYTF

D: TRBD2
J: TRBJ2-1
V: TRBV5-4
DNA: TGTGCCAGCAGCGACGGACTAGGGATGGATGAGCAGTTCTTC
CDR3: CASSDGLGMDEQFF

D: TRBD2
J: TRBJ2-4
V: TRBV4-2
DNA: TGTGCCAGCAGCCAAGACGGGACTAGCGGGAGAGCCAAAAACATTCAGTACTTC
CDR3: CASSQDGTSGRAKNIQYF

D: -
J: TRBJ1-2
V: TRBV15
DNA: TGTGCCACCAGCAGAAGGGGGAGCTATGGCTACACCTTC
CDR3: CATSRRGSYGYTF

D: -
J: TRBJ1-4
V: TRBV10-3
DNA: TGTGCCATCAAGGGCGCAGACGAAAAACTGTTTTTT
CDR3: CAIKGADEKLFF

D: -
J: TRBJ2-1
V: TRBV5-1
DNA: TGCGCCAGCAGCACGCGGACGCCGAACAATGAGCAGTTCTTC
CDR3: CASSTRTPNNEQFF

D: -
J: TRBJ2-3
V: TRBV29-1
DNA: TGCAGCGTTCAGGATGGACCAGCTACGCAGTATTTT
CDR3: CSVQDGPATQYF

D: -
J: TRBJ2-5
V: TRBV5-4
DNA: TGTGCCAGCAGCAGTACACAGGAGACCCAGTACTTC
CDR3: CASSSTQETQYF

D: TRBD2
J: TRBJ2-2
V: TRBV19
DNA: TGTGCCGGGAGGGCGAACACCGGGGAGCTGTTTTTT
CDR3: CAGRANTGELFF